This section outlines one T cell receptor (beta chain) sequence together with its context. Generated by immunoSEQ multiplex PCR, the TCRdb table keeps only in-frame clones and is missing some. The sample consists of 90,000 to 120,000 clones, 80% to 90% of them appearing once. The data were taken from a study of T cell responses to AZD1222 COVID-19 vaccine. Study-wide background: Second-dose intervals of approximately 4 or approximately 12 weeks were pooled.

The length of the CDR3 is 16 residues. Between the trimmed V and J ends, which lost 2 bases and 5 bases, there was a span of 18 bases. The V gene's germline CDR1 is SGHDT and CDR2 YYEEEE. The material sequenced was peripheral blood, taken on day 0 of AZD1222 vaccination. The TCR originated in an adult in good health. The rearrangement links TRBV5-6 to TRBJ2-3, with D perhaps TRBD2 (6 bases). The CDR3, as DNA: TGTGCCAGCAGCTTCCGGGCAAGACTAGATCTAGATACGCAGTATTTT. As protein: CASSFRARLDLDTQYF.